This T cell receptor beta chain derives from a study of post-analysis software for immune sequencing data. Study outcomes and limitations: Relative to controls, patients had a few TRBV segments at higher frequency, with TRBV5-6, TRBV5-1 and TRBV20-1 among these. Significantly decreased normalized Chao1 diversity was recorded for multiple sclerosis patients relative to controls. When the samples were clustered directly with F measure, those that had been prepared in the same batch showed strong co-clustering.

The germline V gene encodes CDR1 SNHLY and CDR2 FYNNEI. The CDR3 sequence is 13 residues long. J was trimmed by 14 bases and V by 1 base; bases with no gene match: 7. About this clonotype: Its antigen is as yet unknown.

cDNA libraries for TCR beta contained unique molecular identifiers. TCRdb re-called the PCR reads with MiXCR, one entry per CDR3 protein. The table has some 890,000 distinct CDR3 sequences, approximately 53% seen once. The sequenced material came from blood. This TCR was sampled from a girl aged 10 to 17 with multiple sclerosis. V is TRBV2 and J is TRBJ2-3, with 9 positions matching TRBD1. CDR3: CASSEGRDRARYF. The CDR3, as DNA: TGTGCCAGCAGTGAAGGCCGGGACAGGGCGCGGTATTTT.